One TCR beta chain is described in this entry. Its antigen is undetermined. The data stem from a study of OX40 agonist ivuxolimab in advanced cancers. Regarding the study as a whole: Among patients with partial responses at 0.1-3.0 mg/kg, clonal expansion was among the lowest. CD8+ T cells were the subset that, on average, had more expanded clones than CD4+.

Profiling relied on immunoSEQ multiplex PCR, and the TCRdb table lists in-frame clones only, not all of them. The data show roughly 15,000 clones, 60% to 85% seen once. The receptor was isolated from an adult with an advanced solid tumor such as melanoma, head and neck, liver or kidney cancer. This sample comprised CD4+ or CD8+ T cells sorted from blood, obtained in a trial of the OX40 agonist ivuxolimab.

The CDR3 coding sequence is TGTGCCAGCAGTTTTGCGCTAGCGGGAGCCATCACAGATACGCAGTATTTT. It specifies CASSFALAGAITDTQYF. The chain is built from TRBV28 and TRBJ2-3; 10 nucleotides line up with TRBD2. The germline CDR1 and CDR2 sequences are MDHEN and SYDVKM. J was trimmed by 2 bases and V by 3 bases; bases with no gene match: 8. The CDR3 runs to 17 residues.